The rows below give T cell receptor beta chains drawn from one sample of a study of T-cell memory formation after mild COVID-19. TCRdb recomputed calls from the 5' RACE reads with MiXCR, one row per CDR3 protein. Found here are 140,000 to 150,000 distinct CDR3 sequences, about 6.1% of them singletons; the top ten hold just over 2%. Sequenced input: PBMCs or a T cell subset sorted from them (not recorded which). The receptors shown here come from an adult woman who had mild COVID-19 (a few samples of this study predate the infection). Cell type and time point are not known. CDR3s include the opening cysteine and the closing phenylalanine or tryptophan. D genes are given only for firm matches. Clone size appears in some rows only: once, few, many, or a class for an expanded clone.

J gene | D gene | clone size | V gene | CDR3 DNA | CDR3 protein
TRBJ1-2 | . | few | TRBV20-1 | TGCAGTGCTAGACCGTCGGAACAGGCCATCTATGGCTACACCTTC | CSARPSEQAIYGYTF
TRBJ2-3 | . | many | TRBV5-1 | TGCGCCAGCACCCAGGACGGAGGGACAGATACGCAGTATTTT | CASTQDGGTDTQYF
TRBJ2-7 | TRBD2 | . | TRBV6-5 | TGTGCCAGCAGTTACGGTGGACCCGGGAGGGCCGACGACGAGCAGTACTTC | CASSYGGPGRADDEQYF
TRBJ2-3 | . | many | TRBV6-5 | TGTGCCAGCAGTTACCGCACCGGGACACTTAGCACAGATACGCAGTATTTT | CASSYRTGTLSTDTQYF
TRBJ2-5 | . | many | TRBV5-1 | TGCGCCAGCAGCTTAGGTCTACAAGAGACCCAGTACTTC | CASSLGLQETQYF
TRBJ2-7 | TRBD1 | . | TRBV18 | TGTGCCAGCTCACCATACCCCCCCCAGGGGGCTGGGGAGCAGTACTTC | CASSPYPPQGAGEQYF
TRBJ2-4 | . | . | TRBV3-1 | TGTGCCAGCAGCCAACTTCCGGACATTCAGTACTTC | CASSQLPDIQYF
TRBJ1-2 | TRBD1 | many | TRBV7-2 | TGTGCCAGCAGCCGTACAGGGGGCGTAGAAGGCTACACCTTC | CASSRTGGVEGYTF
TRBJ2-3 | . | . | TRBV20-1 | TGCAGTGTCCGGGGCGGGGCAGGCGATACGCAGTATTTT | CSVRGGAGDTQYF
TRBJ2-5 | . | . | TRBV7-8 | TGTGCCAGCAGCCCAACTAGTGGTGAGACCCAGTACTTC | CASSPTSGETQYF
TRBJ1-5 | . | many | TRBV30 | TGTGCCTGGAGGGGGAATAATCAGCCCCAGCATTTT | CAWRGNNQPQHF
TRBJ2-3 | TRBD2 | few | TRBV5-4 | TGTGCCAGCAGCTTGGCAGCTAGCGGGGCGCACACAGATACGCAGTATTTT | CASSLAASGAHTDTQYF
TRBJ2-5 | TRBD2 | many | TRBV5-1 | TGCGCCAGCAGCCCCGGACTAGCAGGAGAGACCCAGTACTTC | CASSPGLAGETQYF
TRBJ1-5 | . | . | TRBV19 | TGTGCCAGTATTATTACCGGCCAGGAGAATAGCAATCAGCCCCAGCATTTT | CASIITGQENSNQPQHF
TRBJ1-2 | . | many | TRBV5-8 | TGTGCCAGCAGCTTGGGAGGTGCCTATGGCTACACCTTC | CASSLGGAYGYTF
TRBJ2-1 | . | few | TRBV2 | TGTGCCAGCAGCCGCCGGTTAGATAGCTCCTACAATGAGCAGTTCTTC | CASSRRLDSSYNEQFF
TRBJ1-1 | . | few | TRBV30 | TGTGCCTGGAGTATTGACAGTAACACTGAAGCTTTCTTT | CAWSIDSNTEAFF
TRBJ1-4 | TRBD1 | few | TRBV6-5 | TGTGCCAGCAGTTACTCGACAGGGGAAAATGAAAAACTGTTTTTT | CASSYSTGENEKLFF
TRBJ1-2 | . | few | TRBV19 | TGTGCCAGTATTCCACAGGGCCTCCAGGGATATGGCTACACCTTC | CASIPQGLQGYGYTF
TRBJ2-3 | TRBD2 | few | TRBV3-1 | TGTGCCAGCAGCCAACCTAGCGGGAGGGCCAAGGCAGATACGCAGTATTTT | CASSQPSGRAKADTQYF
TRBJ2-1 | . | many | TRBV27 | TGTGCCAGCAGTCCCCGGGTAGCCACCAATGAGCAGTTCTTC | CASSPRVATNEQFF
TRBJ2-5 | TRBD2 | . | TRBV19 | TGTGCCAGTAGTATGCCGGGACTAGCCTCGGAGACCCAGTACTTC | CASSMPGLASETQYF
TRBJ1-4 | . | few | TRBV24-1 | TGTGCCACCAGTGACCCGACGCGTAAGGCCCGCTTTGAAAAACTGTTTTTT | CATSDPTRKARFEKLFF
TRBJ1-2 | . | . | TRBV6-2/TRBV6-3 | TGTGCCACCTATCTTCTACAGGGTAACTATGGCTACACCTTC | CATYLLQGNYGYTF
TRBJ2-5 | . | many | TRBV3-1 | TGTGCCAGCAGCCAAACCGGGACACCGGCGAAAGAGACCCAGTACTTC | CASSQTGTPAKETQYF
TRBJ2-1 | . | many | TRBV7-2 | TGTGCCAGCAGCCCGGGGACGTCGGGTAATGAGCAGTTCTTC | CASSPGTSGNEQFF
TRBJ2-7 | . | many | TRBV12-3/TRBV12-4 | TGTGCCAGGACACCAGGCGATTTGACGTACGAGCAGTACTTC | CARTPGDLTYEQYF
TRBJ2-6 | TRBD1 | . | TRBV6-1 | TGTGCCAGCAGTAAACGTCTACCGGCTCCGGGACAGGGGGCCTTTGGGGCCAACGTCCTGACTTTC | CASSKRLPAPGQGAFGANVLTF
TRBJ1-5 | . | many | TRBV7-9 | TGTGCCAGCAGCCCCCGAGGGGACGGCAATCAGCCCCAGCATTTT | CASSPRGDGNQPQHF
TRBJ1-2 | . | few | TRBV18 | TGTGCCAGCTCCCCAGAGTGGGGAGGGGTCTATGGCTACACCTTC | CASSPEWGGVYGYTF
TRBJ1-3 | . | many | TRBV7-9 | TGTGCCAGCAGCCCCCGCAGGGGAGTTGGCACCATATATTTT | CASSPRRGVGTIYF
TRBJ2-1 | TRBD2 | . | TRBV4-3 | TGCGCCAGCAGCCCCCGACTAGCGGGAGGGCGGAATGAGCAGTTCTTC | CASSPRLAGGRNEQFF
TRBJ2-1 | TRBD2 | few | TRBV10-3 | TGTGCCATCTCCGGGATGAAGCGGGAGGCTTACAATGAGCAGTTCTTC | CAISGMKREAYNEQFF
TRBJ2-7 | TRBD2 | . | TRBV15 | TGTGCCACCAGCAGGACTAGCGGGAGCCACGAGCAGTACTTC | CATSRTSGSHEQYF
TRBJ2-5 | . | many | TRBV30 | TGTGCCTGGAGTAAGTGGGAGACCCAGTACTTC | CAWSKWETQYF
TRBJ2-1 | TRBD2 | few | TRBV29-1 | TGCAGCGTTGAGGGAGCGGGAGAGAACCCTGAGCAGTTCTTC | CSVEGAGENPEQFF
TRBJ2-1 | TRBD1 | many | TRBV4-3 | TGCGCCAGCAGCCAAGACCGGACAGGCTCCTACAATGAGCAGTTCTTC | CASSQDRTGSYNEQFF
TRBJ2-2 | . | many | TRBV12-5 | TGTGCTAGTGGTTTGGTTGGAGGGGCCGGGGAGCTGTTTTTT | CASGLVGGAGELFF
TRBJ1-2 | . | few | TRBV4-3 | TGCGCCAGCAGCCAAGCTGGCCCTGCCGTCGAGTATGGCTACACCTTC | CASSQAGPAVEYGYTF
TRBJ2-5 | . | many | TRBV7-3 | TGTGCCAGCAGCTTTAATGGGGCAGAGACCCAGTACTTC | CASSFNGAETQYF
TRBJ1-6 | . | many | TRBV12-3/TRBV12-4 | TGTGCCAGCAGTTTAGAAGCAGGTTCCAGTTCACCCCTCCACTTT | CASSLEAGSSSPLHF
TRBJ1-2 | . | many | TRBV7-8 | TGTGCCAGCAGCCCACAGAAGGACTATGGCTACACCTTC | CASSPQKDYGYTF
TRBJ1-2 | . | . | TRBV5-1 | TGCGCCAGCAGCTTGATGACCGTGATGGATGGCTACACCTTC | CASSLMTVMDGYTF
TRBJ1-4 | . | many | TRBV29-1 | TGCAGCGTTGGGGCTGATCATGAAAAACTGTTTTTT | CSVGADHEKLFF
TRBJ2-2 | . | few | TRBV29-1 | TGCAGCGTTCTTGATACACCGAACACCGGGGAGCTGTTTTTT | CSVLDTPNTGELFF
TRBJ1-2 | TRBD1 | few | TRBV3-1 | TGTGCCAGCACCTTATCCGACAGGGGAGGCTATGGCTACACCTTC | CASTLSDRGGYGYTF
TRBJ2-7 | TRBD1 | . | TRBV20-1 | TGCAGTGGGTTTTCAGGGGGCTCCCACGAGCAGTACTTC | CSGFSGGSHEQYF
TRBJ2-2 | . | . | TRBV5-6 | TGTGCCAGCAGCTTGGGGACTGAGGTCGTTAGGGGTACCGGGGAGCTGTTTTTT | CASSLGTEVVRGTGELFF
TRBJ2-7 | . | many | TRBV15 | TGTGCCACCAGCAGAGATTTGGGACCGGAGGTCGAGCAGTACTTC | CATSRDLGPEVEQYF
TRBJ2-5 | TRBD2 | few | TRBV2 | TGTGCCAGCAGTGATTCGACTAGCCGAAACCAAGAGACCCAGTACTTC | CASSDSTSRNQETQYF
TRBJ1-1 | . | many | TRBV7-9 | TGTGCCAGCAGCTTGCTCACGGACACTGAAGCTTTCTTT | CASSLLTDTEAFF
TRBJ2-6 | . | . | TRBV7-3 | TGTGCCAGCAGCTTAAGGAACAGAACCAACGTCCTGACTTTC | CASSLRNRTNVLTF
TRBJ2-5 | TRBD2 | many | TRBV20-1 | TGCAGTGCAACAGCGGGGGGGGGAGCGACCCAGTACTTC | CSATAGGGATQYF
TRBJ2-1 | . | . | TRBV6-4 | TGTGCCAGCAGCCTCGGACGGTCTACAATGTCCGAGCAGTTCTTC | CASSLGRSTMSEQFF
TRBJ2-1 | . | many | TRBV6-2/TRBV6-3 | TGTGCCAGCAGTCTTTGGGGGATTAGCAACAATGAGCAGTTCTTC | CASSLWGISNNEQFF
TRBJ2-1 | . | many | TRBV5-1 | TGCGCCAGCAGCGCCCACAATGAGCAGTTCTTC | CASSAHNEQFF
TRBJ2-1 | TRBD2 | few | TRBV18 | TGTGCCAGCTCACCAGGTCTAGCGGGCTACAATGAGCAGTTCTTC | CASSPGLAGYNEQFF
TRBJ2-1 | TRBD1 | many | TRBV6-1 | TGTGCCAGCAGTGAAGCGGGACAGGGGTCGGCTGAGCAGTTCTTC | CASSEAGQGSAEQFF
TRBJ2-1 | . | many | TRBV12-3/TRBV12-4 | TGTGCCAGCAGTTTATCAGGGACCCTTTACAATGAGCAGTTCTTC | CASSLSGTLYNEQFF